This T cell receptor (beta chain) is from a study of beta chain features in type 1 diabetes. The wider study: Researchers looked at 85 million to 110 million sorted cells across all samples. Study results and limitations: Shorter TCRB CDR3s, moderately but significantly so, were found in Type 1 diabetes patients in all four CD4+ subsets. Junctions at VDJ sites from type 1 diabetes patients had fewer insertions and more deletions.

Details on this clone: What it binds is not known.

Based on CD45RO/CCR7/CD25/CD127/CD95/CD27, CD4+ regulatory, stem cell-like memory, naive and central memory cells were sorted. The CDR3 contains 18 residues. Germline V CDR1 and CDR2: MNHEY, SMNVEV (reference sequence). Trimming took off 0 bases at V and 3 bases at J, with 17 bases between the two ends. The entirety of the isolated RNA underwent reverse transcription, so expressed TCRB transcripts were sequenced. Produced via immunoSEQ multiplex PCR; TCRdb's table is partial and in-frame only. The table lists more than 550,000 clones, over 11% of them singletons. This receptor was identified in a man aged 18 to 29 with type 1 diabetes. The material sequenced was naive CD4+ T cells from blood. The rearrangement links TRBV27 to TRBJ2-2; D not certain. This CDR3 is CASSLSIIRQVDTGELFF. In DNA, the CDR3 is TGTGCCAGCAGTTTATCGATAATTCGGCAGGTGGACACCGGGGAGCTGTTTTTT.